This is a list of T cell receptor beta chains from one sample in a study of T cell responses to AZD1222 COVID-19 vaccine. Generated by immunoSEQ multiplex PCR, the TCRdb table keeps only in-frame clones and is missing some. This sample has tens of thousands of clones, with approximately 83% found just once. The sequencing used peripheral blood, collected 28 days after the second AZD1222 dose. These receptors originate from an adult who received the AZD1222 COVID-19 vaccine. The CDR3 runs from the conserved cysteine through the conserved F or W. D genes are given only for firm matches. Expanded clones are given a class, and other clones once, few, many or no size at all.

v_gene	d_gene	abundance	j_gene	CDR3aa	CDR3nt
TRBV4-2	-	-	TRBJ1-3	CASSQDPAGWGGNTIYF	TGTGCCAGCAGCCAAGATCCCGCAGGGTGGGGTGGAAACACCATATATTTT
TRBV6-5	-	-	TRBJ1-4	CASSYDIGEKLFF	TGTGCCAGCAGTTATGACATCGGAGAAAAACTGTTTTTT
TRBV6-5	-	once	TRBJ1-1	CASATTNTEAFF	TGTGCCAGCGCCACAACGAACACTGAAGCTTTCTTT
TRBV10-3	-	-	TRBJ1-2	CAARPRGNGYTF	TGTGCCGCCCGACCGAGGGGGAATGGCTACACCTTC
TRBV4-3	TRBD1	-	TRBJ2-4	CASSQGLTGVAKNIQYF	TGCGCCAGCAGCCAAGGACTTACAGGGGTAGCCAAAAACATTCAGTACTTC
TRBV21-1	-	-	TRBJ1-1	CASKVWGDTEAFF	TGTGCCAGCAAGGTTTGGGGGGACACTGAAGCTTTCTTT
TRBV27	TRBD1	-	TRBJ2-2	CASRPGQGAAGELFF	TGTGCCAGCAGGCCGGGACAGGGGGCGGCCGGGGAGCTGTTTTTT
TRBV28	-	few	TRBJ2-5	CASSSQETQYF	TGTGCCAGCAGTAGCCAAGAGACCCAGTACTTC
TRBV7-2	-	once	TRBJ2-4	CASSDQTPSDIQYF	TGTGCCAGCAGCGACCAAACACCTAGCGACATTCAGTACTTC
TRBV24-1	-	-	TRBJ1-5	CATSDRAGGAPQHF	TGTGCCACCAGTGATCGCGCGGGAGGGGCGCCCCAGCATTTT
TRBV3-1/TRBV3-2	-	-	TRBJ1-3	CASSPPSRGNTIYF	TGTGCCAGCAGCCCCCCCTCTCGTGGAAACACCATATATTTT
TRBV6-5	TRBD1	-	TRBJ1-6	CASSYSGQGDSPLHF	TGTGCCAGCAGTTACTCGGGACAGGGAGATTCACCCCTCCACTTT
TRBV28	-	-	TRBJ1-2	CASTPGTGLGGYTF	TGTGCCAGCACACCAGGGACGGGGCTGGGTGGCTACACCTTC
TRBV7-9	TRBD1	-	TRBJ1-6	CASSLERWTGTGNSPLHF	TGTGCCAGCAGCTTAGAGAGGTGGACAGGGACTGGTAATTCACCCCTCCACTTT
TRBV6-5	-	-	TRBJ1-2	CASSYSGGGAGGYTF	TGTGCCAGCAGTTACTCGGGGGGGGGCGCCGGTGGCTACACCTTC
TRBV6-5	TRBD1	-	TRBJ2-1	CASSLVRGRGEQFF	TGTGCCAGCAGTTTGGTGAGGGGGCGAGGTGAGCAGTTCTTC
TRBV2	TRBD1	-	TRBJ2-2	CASRGTANTGELFF	TGTGCCAGCAGAGGGACAGCGAACACCGGGGAGCTGTTTTTT
TRBV28	TRBD1	-	TRBJ1-5	CASSTGVGGLSNQPQHF	TGTGCCAGCTCAACAGGGGTAGGGGGTTTAAGCAATCAGCCCCAGCATTTT
TRBV19	TRBD2	-	TRBJ2-1	CASSTGTSGYNEQFF	TGTGCCAGTAGTACCGGGACTAGCGGCTACAATGAGCAGTTCTTC
TRBV19	-	-	TRBJ1-1	CASSMNREGTEAFF	TGTGCCAGTAGTATGAACAGGGAGGGGACTGAAGCTTTCTTT
TRBV7-9	TRBD2	-	TRBJ2-3	CASSILAGAGDTQYF	TGTGCCAGCAGCATACTAGCGGGGGCGGGGGATACGCAGTATTTT
TRBV15	-	few	TRBJ1-5	CATSREEQGRNQPQHF	TGTGCCACCAGCAGAGAGGAGCAGGGTCGCAATCAGCCCCAGCATTTT
TRBV11-2	-	-	TRBJ2-5	CASSLEGMETQYF	TGTGCCAGCAGCTTAGAAGGGATGGAGACCCAGTACTTC
TRBV6-5	-	-	TRBJ2-2	CASSYFPGQGTGELFF	TGTGCCAGCAGTTACTTTCCGGGCCAAGGGACCGGGGAGCTGTTTTTT
TRBV5-1	TRBD1	-	TRBJ1-4	CASSNPGTGGRDEKLFF	TGCGCCAGCAGCAATCCCGGGACAGGGGGGCGAGACGAAAAACTGTTTTTT
TRBV28	-	-	TRBJ2-7	CASSLTQAEQYF	TGTGCCAGCAGCCTTACGCAGGCGGAGCAGTACTTC
TRBV3-1/TRBV3-2	-	-	TRBJ2-3	CASSLSALETDTQYF	TGTGCCAGCAGCCTCTCTGCCTTGGAGACAGATACGCAGTATTTT
TRBV12-5	-	-	TRBJ1-1	CASGFGLLGRGPGFF	TGTGCTAGTGGTTTTGGTCTCCTGGGCAGGGGACCAGGTTTCTTT
TRBV19	TRBD2	-	TRBJ2-3	CASSMRLAGIGDTQYF	TGTGCCAGTAGTATGAGGCTAGCGGGAATTGGGGATACGCAGTATTTT
TRBV2	TRBD1	-	TRBJ2-4	CASSINGQGSIQYF	TGTGCCAGCAGTATAAATGGACAGGGGTCCATTCAGTACTTC
TRBV24-1	-	-	TRBJ2-1	CATSGAPMVQFF	TGTGCCACCAGTGGGGCCCCCATGGTGCAGTTCTTC
TRBV7-3	TRBD2	-	TRBJ2-5	CASSPSGRARGETQYF	TGTGCCAGCAGCCCTAGCGGGAGGGCCCGGGGGGAGACCCAGTACTTC
TRBV19	-	once	TRBJ1-2	CASSPGPTTYGYTF	TGTGCCAGTAGTCCGGGACCTACCACCTATGGCTACACCTTC
TRBV11-3	-	-	TRBJ1-1	CASSLASLNTEAFF	TGTGCCAGCAGCTTGGCGTCCCTGAACACTGAAGCTTTCTTT
TRBV4-3	-	-	TRBJ1-6	CASQQSKGMNSPLHF	TGCGCCAGCCAACAAAGCAAGGGGATGAATTCACCCCTCCACTTT
TRBV19	-	few	TRBJ2-5	CASSMSGLQRRETQYF	TGTGCCAGTAGTATGTCAGGGCTGCAGAGGCGAGAGACCCAGTACTTC
TRBV27	-	-	TRBJ1-5	CASSRQTGQLNQPQHF	TGTGCCAGCAGTCGTCAGACCGGACAGCTCAATCAGCCCCAGCATTTT
TRBV4-1	TRBD2	-	TRBJ2-7	CASSHQAGGVYEQYF	TGCGCCAGCAGCCACCAAGCGGGAGGGGTCTACGAGCAGTACTTC
TRBV3-1/TRBV3-2	-	-	TRBJ2-7	CASRSSTGFYEQYF	TGTGCCAGCAGGTCCTCTACAGGGTTTTACGAGCAGTACTTC
TRBV5-1	TRBD2	-	TRBJ2-5	CASSSGIRLAGEETQYF	TGCGCCAGCAGCTCGGGTATTCGACTAGCGGGAGAAGAGACCCAGTACTTC
TRBV11-3	-	-	TRBJ2-1	CASSLDRQAYNEQFF	TGTGCCAGCAGCTTAGACCGACAGGCCTACAATGAGCAGTTCTTC
TRBV11-2	-	-	TRBJ1-2	CASSFVGNYGYTF	TGTGCCAGCAGCTTTGTCGGTAACTATGGCTACACCTTC
TRBV29-1	TRBD1	-	TRBJ1-6	CSVSFDRENSPLHF	TGCAGCGTTTCCTTTGACAGGGAGAACTCACCCCTCCACTTT
TRBV11-2	-	-	TRBJ1-5	CASSTQSDQPQHF	TGTGCCAGCAGCACGCAGTCGGATCAGCCCCAGCATTTT
TRBV25-1	-	few	TRBJ1-2	CASSEFGRNGYTF	TGTGCCAGCAGTGAATTTGGTCGGAATGGCTACACCTTC
TRBV6-5	TRBD1	-	TRBJ1-3	CASSHQGAGGNTIYF	TGTGCCAGCAGCCATCAGGGGGCCGGAGGAAACACCATATATTTT
TRBV7-8	TRBD1	-	TRBJ1-2	CASSLAGTGNGYTF	TGTGCCAGCAGCTTAGCTGGGACAGGGAATGGCTACACCTTC
TRBV30	-	many	TRBJ2-2	CAWKKGQNTGELFF	TGTGCCTGGAAAAAGGGACAGAACACCGGGGAGCTGTTTTTT
TRBV5-1	-	-	TRBJ2-1	CASSLGRAVYNEQFF	TGCGCCAGCAGCTTGGGGAGGGCGGTCTACAATGAGCAGTTCTTC